The T cell receptor beta chain under discussion was sequenced for a study of blood T cells in healthy people across ages. With respect to this clonotype: Its antigen remains unidentified.

Next came a second PCR, run for roughly 6 to 11 cycles, which used a sample-barcoded 5' primer along with a J-beta primer mix. A minimum of 2.5 million CDR3-containing paired-end reads was obtained for each sample. Via MiXCR, TCRdb re-called the 5' RACE reads, giving one row per CDR3 protein. Of roughly 800,000 distinct CDR3 sequences in the sample, 58% are singletons; the top ten hold roughly 22%. The CDR3 is 13 residues long. Trimming took off 3 bases at V and 9 bases at J, with 12 bases between the two ends. Germline V lookup: CDR1 LGHNA, CDR2 YNFKEQ. The study's findings and limits: Naive CD4+ cell counts and diversity both ran higher in long-lived than in aged donors.

The V gene is TRBV4-2, the J gene TRBJ1-5; D not resolved. The TCR comes from a man aged 30 to 39 in good health. Sequenced sample: blood. The CDR3 DNA reads TGTGCCAGCAGCCATGGCCAGGAGGGGCCCCAGCATTTT. Its translation is CASSHGQEGPQHF.